This T cell receptor beta chain was documented in a study of blood T cell repertoires in COVID-19. Sequenced by immunoSEQ multiplex PCR; TCRdb stores in-frame clones only, minus some. This table has approximately 250,000 clones, roughly 80% appearing once. The CDR3 loop spans 14 amino acids. Germline V gene data show CDR1 as KGHDR and CDR2 as SFDVKD. The V end was cut by 8 bases, the J end by 4 bases, with 14 bases between. This clone was detected a few times. This chain links TRBV24-1 with TRBJ2-1, with D perhaps TRBD2 (6 bases). What was sequenced was peripheral blood. This clonotype was obtained from a man aged 60 to 69 with acute or convalescent COVID-19. CDR3 region: CATIVEGLYNEQFF. The CDR3 DNA follows: TGTGCCACCATTGTGGAGGGATTATACAATGAGCAGTTCTTC.